This T cell receptor beta chain was sequenced for a study of cytomegalovirus exposure and HLA in healthy donors (dated by TCRdb to between 2016 and 2019). In terms of the full investigation: An earlier analysis of several hundred of the donors reported approximately 280 Gb of sequence data and 117 million unique TCR beta sequences obtained from some 170 million T cells. An early release covering roughly 640 HLA-typed donors comprised 250 to 350 gigabases of sequencing data and around 80 million unique TCR sequences. Of the roughly 400 genotyped donors, roughly 80% fell in the genetic ancestry cluster associated with self-reported Caucasian donors. The study aimed to test whether signatures of past pathogen exposure could be identified by cataloging public T cell receptors. Using immunosequencing, the study profiled T cell repertoires from some 670 subjects and related those repertoires to cytomegalovirus serostatus. Along with the approximately 650-subject first cohort, a separate validation cohort of approximately 110 different subjects was used. To predict cytomegalovirus infection status, the study combined high-throughput TCR immunosequencing, statistical association of individual TCRs with disease status, and machine learning. A later analysis re-analyzed previously published TCR beta repertoires from roughly 690 donors and added high-resolution HLA genotyping to study TCR occurrence patterns. The later analysis used no new phenotypic data to find candidate immune exposures, relying instead on TCR beta sequences and their occurrence across donors. To decide whether each TCR beta V gene segment behaved as functional or pseudogenic, an earlier analysis of some 600 of the donors relied on high-throughput TCR beta sequencing. Donor age, sex, ethnicity and CMV serostatus were compiled together with the repertoire data. Genome-wide SNP genotypes for about 60% of the 666 donors were used in a later genetic analysis, which treated that subset as a discovery cohort. All discovery cohort repertoires had been generated using a single sequencing platform. HLA typing covered class I and class II loci at four-digit resolution. The number of donors typed differed by locus, with roughly 620-630 for A, B, C, DRB1 and DQB1, roughly 520 for DQA1, over 600 for DPA1, and some 440 for DPB1. Because of strong linkage in the cohort, 4 to 6 DR-DQ haplotypes were treated as single units for association and clustering. Among 398 genotyped donors of the cohort, an average of about 240,000 unique TCR beta nucleotide sequences were sequenced per donor, about a sixth of them non-productive. Results and caveats for the whole study, not just this receptor: A later analysis reported that several top co-occurrence clusters appeared linked to parvovirus B19, influenza, CMV and Epstein-Barr virus. The sequencing pipeline was judged likely to have produced a cluster of highly shared sequence variants as a technical artifact. In a later genetic analysis, a missense DCLRE1C variant was associated with V-gene and J-gene trimming of TCR beta chains, and the association was replicated in an independent cohort. A later analysis found that TCR association rates varied across HLA loci, with DRB1 alleles showing the most associated TCRs and HLA-C alleles the fewest. In vitro tests confirmed that a few of the cytomegalovirus-associated TCR beta chains recognize cytomegalovirus antigens. A later genetic analysis reported fewer N-insertions in productive TCRs among donors in an Asian-associated ancestry cluster than the roughly 620-donor mean. CMV serostatus was the only immune exposure information available for the cohort. The 87-base-pair reads could not distinguish some IMGT-functional V segments, including TRBV6-2 and TRBV6-3, so those segments were excluded. The earlier analysis of approximately 540 of the donors excluded 15 to 20 rarely observed V segments, including chromosome 9 orphons, because counts were too low. According to a later analysis, most CMV-associated TCR beta chains appeared to be HLA-restricted, and the HLA associations seemed to be driven largely by CMV exposure. Assigning TCR associations to individual alleles was difficult when HLA alleles, especially DR and DQ, strongly co-occurred. A further reported finding was that TCR beta sequences accurately predicted the HLA-A and HLA-B alleles for most subjects in the first cohort. Only TCR beta chains were sequenced in this cohort, and the absence of alpha or paired-chain data limited detectable features. Roughly uniform sequencing depth across donors was assumed in presence/absence analyses, although this assumption may not hold. Specific HLA alleles were associated with 15,000 to 20,000 TCR beta sequences at a false discovery rate of 0.05 in a later analysis. In a later analysis, HLA-associated TCR beta chains were found to be more clonally expanded and to have lower generation probabilities than equally common non-associated chains. In the study, 150 to 200 TCR beta chains were listed as associated with cytomegalovirus. According to the authors, the approach could potentially be generalized to other disease states and immunological phenotypes. Because HLA typing was unavailable for some donors at each locus, only the typed subset was used in association tests. Most TCR sequences were observed very rarely across donors, whereas some public TCRs were present in many individuals. Correlated functional status among segregating V segments might be attributable to linkage disequilibrium, but an unknown experimental factor could not be ruled out. In an earlier analysis of some 640 of the donors, most TCR beta V segments were observed in productive rearrangements about 87% or about 30% of the time, broadly matching IMGT annotations. Cytomegalovirus status was reported to be diagnosed by the classifier with high specificity and sensitivity in both the original and validation cohorts.

The cohort consisted of 600 or so healthy bone marrow donors. At the time of sampling, all cohort members were nominally healthy, though unrecorded immune exposures were likely present. The donor was CMV seronegative and belonged to the group of 350 or so seronegative cohort members. Each donor provided a peripheral blood sample, and peripheral blood mononuclear cells were used for TCR beta sequencing. The Qiagen DNeasy Blood Extraction Kit was used to extract genomic DNA from the blood cell samples. The library relied on the immunoSEQ multiplex PCR assay. For the multiplex PCR, a mixture combining 60 forward primers for TCR Vbeta segments and 13 reverse primers for TCR Jbeta segments was used. The CDR3 region of rearranged TCR beta genes was amplified from genomic DNA by a multiplex PCR assay. The Illumina HiSeq System was used to sequence the amplified TCR beta libraries as 87-base-pair reads. On the authors' methods: Across the 670 or so repertoires, a later analysis counted around 80 million unique TCR beta chains, 9 million to 14 million of which were shared by at least two donors. To remove PCR and sequencing errors, raw reads were error-corrected and collapsed into unique sequences using a nearest-neighbor algorithm that merged closely related sequences. Alignment of CDR3 sequences to IMGT reference sequences was used to assign V, D and J gene segments. Each retained sequence needed at least a six-nucleotide match to both a V gene segment and a J gene segment. Rearrangements were called productive when the CDR3 lacked stop codons and stayed in frame with V and J; all others were non-productive. CDR3 was defined by IMGT convention, running from the second conserved V-encoded cysteine to the conserved J-encoded phenylalanine. The earlier analysis of 450 to 750 of the donors excluded any sequence lacking an unambiguous match to a single V gene segment. An earlier analysis of almost 600 of the donors classified V segments as functional when productive rearrangements were above 56.7% and as segregating when the standard deviation between donors was above 5%. A statistical classification framework was built to diagnose cytomegalovirus status from the catalog of TCR beta chain sequences. In a later analysis, V and J genes were assigned by comparing TCR nucleotide sequences against IMGT/GENE-DB human TR gene sequences. A later analysis assigned CDR3 sequences and most-parsimonious VDJ recombination scenarios with the TCRdist pipeline. In a later analysis, each TCR beta chain was defined by its CDR3 amino acid sequence together with its V-gene family, and reads lacking a unique V-gene family were excluded. In a later analysis, 450 to 600 highly shared, low-generation-probability nucleotide sequences were removed to address suspected cross-contamination and a sequencing artifact. In a later analysis, a clonal expansion index was calculated for each public chain from normalized within-repertoire ranks of inferred template counts. A later analysis computed generation probabilities with a VDJ recombination model fitted to out-of-frame rearrangements, and checked the results against IGoR. In a later analysis, hypergeometric tests were used to score TCR-TCR, TCR-HLA and TCR-CMV co-occurrence, with a repertoire-size bias correction applied to TCR pairs. A later analysis estimated false discovery rates by permuting HLA or CMV assignments 20 times. In a later analysis, co-occurring TCRs were grouped with DBSCAN, and TCRdist sequence similarity was added when clustering was performed within HLA-allele-positive subsets. Repertoires with fewer than 30,000 or more than 120,000 public chains were left out of co-occurrence clustering, as were about five repertoires with anomalous nucleotide sharing. Held by TCRdb, this immuneACCESS table contains in-frame sequences only and omits some clones. Under half of the omission traces to an unresolved V gene where checked; the cause of the rest is unknown. Clone size and the V and J calls come from that table; the DNA yielded D and trimming. This sample lists tens of thousands of clones; 72% were detected once. The ten largest make up about 9.7% of the sample.

This clone occurred once. Its cognate antigen has yet to be identified. The input lacks base qualities; no much larger clone sits a single base away. The CDR3 runs 14 residues from the cysteine to the phenylalanine. The DNA shown is the 42-base CDR3, in frame from base 1. After removal of 5 bases from V and 3 bases from J, the junction retains 4 bases not matched to a gene. CDR1 is given as MDHEN and CDR2 as SYDVKM, both from the germline V gene. In this chain, TRBV28 is recombined with TRBJ2-3, with TRBD1 matching 8 junction bases. The clonotype originates from a woman between 50 and 59 years old in good health and CMV-seronegative. Source material: PBMCs. The encoded CDR3 is CASSAGGSTDTQYF. The DNA is as follows: TGTGCCAGCAGTGCAGGGGGCTCGACAGATACGCAGTATTTT.